The 23 T cell receptor beta chains listed next were all sequenced from one sample in a study of blood T cell repertoires in COVID-19. Assay used: immunoSEQ multiplex PCR; TCRdb lists only in-frame clones, some missing. The repertoire holds fewer than 200,000 clones, around 80% seen once, with about 4% in the top ten. The source material was PBMCs or T cells enriched from blood (not recorded which). These receptors all stem from a woman aged 50 to 65 in a cohort exposed to, infected with or recovered from COVID-19 (not recorded which).

J is TRBJ2-5 and V is TRBV6-1; D remains ambiguous. V lost 1 base, J lost 2 bases, and 8 bases lay in between. CDR1 MNHNS and CDR2 SASEGT come from the germline V gene. There are 14 residues in the CDR3. CDR3 DNA sequence: TGTGCCAGCAGTGAAGTGGGCAGACAAGAGACCCAGTACTTC. It specifies CASSEVGRQETQYF.

The chain has TRBV6-6 and TRBJ2-7; 8 bases are shared with TRBD2. Germline-derived CDR1 and CDR2 are MNHNY and SVGAGI (reference sequence). This CDR3 is 15 amino acids long. The J segment lost 5 bases and the V segment lost 5 bases, leaving 11 bases of the junction unmatched. CDR3 loop: CASSTRLAQSHEQYF. Written as DNA, the CDR3 is TGTGCCAGCAGTACCCGACTAGCGCAAAGCCACGAGCAGTACTTC.

The genes are TRBV10-3 and TRBJ2-5; 11 bases match TRBD2. The germline CDR1 and CDR2 sequences are ENHRY and SYGVKD. Losses at the gene ends were 6 bases for V and 9 bases for J; bases not matched to a gene: 12. This CDR3 is 15 amino acids long. For the CDR3, the DNA is TGTGCCATCAGCGATCCCCTAGCGGGAGGTTACGCCCAGTACTTC. It yields the protein CAISDPLAGGYAQYF.

The rearrangement links TRBV7-6 to TRBJ2-1; a possible D gene is TRBD1 (5 bases). CDR3 length: 15 amino acids. The germline V gene encodes CDR1 SGHVS and CDR2 FNYEAQ. V lost 6 bases and J lost 4, with 16 bases in between. The CDR3 coding sequence is TGTGCCAGCAGTGGGGCACAGGTACCTTACAATGAGCAGTTCTTC. It codes for CASSGAQVPYNEQFF.

This rearrangement joins TRBV5-1 to TRBJ2-1; D may be TRBD2 (6 bases). Germline-derived CDR1 and CDR2 are SGHRS and YFSETQ. This CDR3 has 16 amino acids. Trimming pared 0 bases from V and 9 bases from J, leaving 19 bases between. The CDR3: CASSLGSGKGHGEQFF. The CDR3, as DNA: TGCGCCAGCAGCTTGGGTAGCGGCAAAGGGCACGGTGAGCAGTTCTTC.

J is TRBJ1-3 and V is TRBV7-9; TRBD1 agrees at 8 bases. V was pared by 4 bases and J by 1 base, with 3 bases of the junction left unmatched. This CDR3 is 15 amino acids long. Per the germline V gene, CDR1 is SEHNR and CDR2 is FQNEAQ (reference sequence). CDR3 DNA: TGTGCCAGCAGCTCGGACAGGGTATCTGGAAACACCATATATTTT. Protein product: CASSSDRVSGNTIYF.

The rearrangement links TRBV6-1 to TRBJ1-1, with TRBD1 matching 9 bases. Germline V gene sequence: CDR1 MNHNS, CDR2 SASEGT. There are 14 residues in the CDR3. V gave up 2 bases and J gave up 11 bases; unmatched junction bases: 9. CDR3: CASSEMGDRVAAFF. As DNA, the CDR3 is TGTGCCAGCAGTGAAATGGGGGACAGGGTCGCGGCTTTCTTT.

CDR3 sequence reads: CASSPSGQGDTIYF. The CDR3 DNA reads as TGTGCCAGCAGCCCCTCGGGACAGGGGGACACCATATATTTT. The chain employs TRBV13 and TRBJ1-3; TRBD1 aligns across 11 bases. This CDR3 is 14 amino acids long. Trimming at V came to 5 bases and at J to 8 bases, leaving 5 bases not matched to a gene. Germline-derived CDR1 and CDR2 are PRHDT and FYEKMQ (reference sequence).

The gene calls are TRBV14 and TRBJ2-5; D perhaps matches TRBD1 (6 bases). Trimming pared 4 bases from V and 5 bases from J, leaving 14 bases between. The CDR3 spans 14 residues. Germline V gives CDR1 SGHDN, CDR2 FVKESK. CDR3 protein: CASSPRGGLETQYF. CDR3 in DNA: TGTGCCAGCAGCCCCAGGGGTGGATTGGAGACCCAGTACTTC.

This chain uses TRBV3-1 (or the pseudogene TRBV3-2) with TRBJ2-5; 7 nucleotides agree with TRBD1. This CDR3 is built from 13 residues. Germline trimming cut 4 bases from V and 3 bases from J; bases unmatched to any gene: 2. CDR1 is LGHDT, CDR2 YNNKEL, per germline (reference sequence). The CDR3 is CASSLGTEETQYF. The CDR3 nucleotides are TGTGCCAGCAGCCTTGGGACAGAAGAGACCCAGTACTTC.

This clone showed up just once. This chain links TRBV7-6 with TRBJ2-7, with TRBD2 identical over 9 bases. CDR3 length: 15 residues. Losses at the gene ends were 5 bases for V and 5 bases for J; bases not matched to a gene: 10. CDR1 is SGHVS and CDR2 is FNYEAQ in the germline V gene. The CDR3 sequence is CASSPAGGPRDEQYF. The CDR3 DNA follows: TGTGCCAGCAGCCCAGCGGGGGGCCCTCGGGACGAGCAGTACTTC.

This chain joins TRBV7-2 and TRBJ2-2; 12 bases align to TRBD2. Germline V lookup: CDR1 SGHTA, CDR2 FQGNSA. With V trimmed by 8 bases and J by 6 bases, 7 bases remained unmatched. The CDR3 contains 15 residues. The CDR3 region is CASGGGLAGPGELFF. The CDR3 region has the DNA TGTGCCAGCGGGGGCGGACTAGCGGGACCCGGGGAGCTGTTTTTT.

The CDR3 sequence is CASSPGRTGTGYF. CDR3 DNA: TGTGCCAGCAGCCCTGGGAGGACCGGGACTGGGTATTTT. This chain uses TRBV28 with TRBJ2-3; a possible D gene is TRBD2 (6 bases). V was pared by 6 bases and J by 14 bases, with 21 bases between. This CDR3 is built from 13 residues. CDR1 and CDR2 (germline): MDHEN, SYDVKM. Supplemented by reference TRBV28 and TRBJ2-3, the full variable domain reads DVKVTQSSRYLVKRTGEKVFLECVQDMDHENMFWYRQDPGLGLRLIYFSYDVKMKEKGDIPEGYSVSREKKERFSLILESASTNQTSMYLCASSPGRTGTGYFGPGTRLTVL.

The chain has TRBV9 and TRBJ2-3; 9 nucleotides match TRBD1. V was pared by 7 bases and J by 6 bases, with 12 bases of the junction left unmatched. The length of the CDR3 is 15 residues. From germline, CDR1 is SGDLS and CDR2 YYNGEE. CDR3 residues: CASDNTGGAGDTQYF. The CDR3 DNA reads as TGTGCCAGCGACAATACAGGGGGCGCGGGGGATACGCAGTATTTT.

This chain links TRBV28 with TRBJ2-3; 9 nucleotides match TRBD1. Looked up from germline, CDR1 is MDHEN and CDR2 is SYDVKM. This CDR3 contains 16 residues. Trimming took 4 bases from V and 9 from J; bases not matched to a gene: 14. The CDR3 sequence: CASSSPGQGRLGTQYF. The CDR3 DNA is TGTGCCAGCAGTTCTCCGGGACAGGGTCGTCTGGGGACGCAGTATTTT.

The V call is TRBV10-3, the J call TRBJ1-2, with D unresolved. Germline values: CDR1 ENHRY, CDR2 SYGVKD. Trimming stripped 0 bases from V and 8 bases from J, with 7 bases between. CDR3 length equals 12 residues. The CDR3 nucleotides read TGTGCCATCAGTGAGTCGTCCCGGGGCTACACCTTC. Residues: CAISESSRGYTF.

This sequence joins TRBV30 and TRBJ1-1; TRBD1 is a possible D gene (6 bases). The CDR3 is 13 residues long. Germline V gene sequence: CDR1 GTSNPN, CDR2 SVGIG (reference sequence). The V and J ends lost 2 bases and 0 bases respectively, with 7 bases between them. For the CDR3, the DNA is TGTGCCTGGAGTCACAGGGTGAACACTGAAGCTTTCTTT. Residues: CAWSHRVNTEAFF.

This chain connects TRBV4-2 to TRBJ2-1, with 10 nucleotides matching TRBD2. J gave up 7 bases and V 4 bases, and 7 bases lay outside the gene matches. The germline CDR1 and CDR2 sequences are LGHNA and YNFKEQ. This CDR3 region has 15 residues. The CDR3 nucleotides read TGTGCCAGCAGCCGACTGAGCGGGGGGGCGAATGAGCAGTTCTTC. Amino acids: CASSRLSGGANEQFF.

This clone is a singleton in its sample. This chain joins TRBV28 and TRBJ2-5; 7 bases line up with TRBD2. This CDR3 is built from 17 residues. Germline lookup yields CDR1 MDHEN and CDR2 SYDVKM. J gave up 2 bases and V 8 bases, and 17 bases lay outside the gene matches. CDR3 sequence (DNA): TGTGCCAGCCGCCCTGGGGGTTGGGGAGGGGCACAAGAGACCCAGTACTTC. It translates to CASRPGGWGGAQETQYF. Looking up the rest from reference TRBV28 and TRBJ2-5 gives the full variable domain: DVKVTQSSRYLVKRTGEKVFLECVQDMDHENMFWYRQDPGLGLRLIYFSYDVKMKEKGDIPEGYSVSREKKERFSLILESASTNQTSMYLCASRPGGWGGAQETQYFGPGTRLLVL.

J is TRBJ1-1 and V is TRBV18; tentatively, D is TRBD1 (5 bases). V shed 3 bases and J shed 1 base, with 12 bases lying between them. CDR3 size: 15 residues. Germline V lookup: CDR1 KGHSH, CDR2 LQKENI. The CDR3 coding sequence is TGTGCCAGCTCACCCTATCGGGGGGAGAACACTGAAGCTTTCTTT. This sequence encodes CASSPYRGENTEAFF.

The V gene is TRBV6-1, the J gene TRBJ1-1, with TRBD1 identical over 8 bases. V gave up 3 bases and J gave up 5 bases; unmatched junction bases: 8. Germline CDR1 and CDR2: MNHNS and SASEGT. CDR3 size: 15 residues. This CDR3 is CASSDKGQVGTEAFF. The CDR3 nucleotides are TGTGCCAGCAGTGACAAGGGACAGGTTGGTACTGAAGCTTTCTTT.

The chain is built from TRBV6-5 and TRBJ1-2, with a possible D match to TRBD1 (6 bases). Per germline, CDR1 MNHEY and CDR2 SVGAGI. This CDR3 contains 15 residues. The V end lost 0 bases, the J end lost 10 bases, and 18 bases lay between the germline ends. The CDR3 bases are TGTGCCAGCAGTTACTCGAGAGAGGGACACCGGAACTACACCTTC. It yields the protein CASSYSREGHRNYTF.

V usage is TRBV9 and J usage is TRBJ1-2; D uncertain. Germline values: CDR1 SGDLS, CDR2 YYNGEE. The CDR3 contains 14 residues. The V end lost 3 bases, the J end lost 2 bases, and 11 bases lay between the germline ends. CDR3 coding DNA: TGTGCCAGCAGCGCAAACAGTTACAACTATGGCTACACCTTC. Residues: CASSANSYNYGYTF.